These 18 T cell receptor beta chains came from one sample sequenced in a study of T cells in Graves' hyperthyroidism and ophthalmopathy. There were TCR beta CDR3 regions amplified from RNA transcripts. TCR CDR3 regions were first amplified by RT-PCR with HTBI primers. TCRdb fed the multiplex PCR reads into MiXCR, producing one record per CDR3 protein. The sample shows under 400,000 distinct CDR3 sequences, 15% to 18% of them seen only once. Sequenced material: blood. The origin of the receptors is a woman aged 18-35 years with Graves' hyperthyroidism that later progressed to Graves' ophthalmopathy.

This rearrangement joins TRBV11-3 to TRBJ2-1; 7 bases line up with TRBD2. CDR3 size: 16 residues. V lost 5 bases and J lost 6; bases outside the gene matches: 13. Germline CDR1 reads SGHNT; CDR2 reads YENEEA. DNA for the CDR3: TGTGCCAGCAGCGCTCTTTCGGCGGGAGTACCCAATGAGCAGTTCTTC. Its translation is CASSALSAGVPNEQFF.

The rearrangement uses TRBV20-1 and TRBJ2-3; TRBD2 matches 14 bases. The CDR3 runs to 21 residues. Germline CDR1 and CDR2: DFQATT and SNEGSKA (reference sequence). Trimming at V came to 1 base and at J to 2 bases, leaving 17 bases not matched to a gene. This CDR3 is CSARALRGLAGAEPNTDTQYF. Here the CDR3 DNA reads TGCAGTGCTAGAGCCCTCAGGGGACTAGCGGGAGCTGAACCAAACACAGATACGCAGTATTTT.

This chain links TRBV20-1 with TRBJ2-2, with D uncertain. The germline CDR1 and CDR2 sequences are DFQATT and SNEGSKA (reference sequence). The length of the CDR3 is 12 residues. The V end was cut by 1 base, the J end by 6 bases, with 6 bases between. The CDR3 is CSARASPGELFF. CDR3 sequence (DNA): TGCAGTGCTAGAGCGAGCCCCGGGGAGCTGTTTTTT.

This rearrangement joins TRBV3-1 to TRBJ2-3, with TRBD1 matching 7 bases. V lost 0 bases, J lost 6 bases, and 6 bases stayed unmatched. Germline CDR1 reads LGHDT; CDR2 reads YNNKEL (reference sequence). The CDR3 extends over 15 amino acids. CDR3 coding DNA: TGTGCCAGCAGCCAAGATAGGGGGCGCTTGGATACGCAGTATTTT. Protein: CASSQDRGRLDTQYF.

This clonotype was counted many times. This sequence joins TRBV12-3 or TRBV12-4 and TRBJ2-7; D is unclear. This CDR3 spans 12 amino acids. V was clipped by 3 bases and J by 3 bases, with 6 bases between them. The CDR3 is CASSFWGYEQYF. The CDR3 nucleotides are TGTGCCAGCAGTTTTTGGGGCTACGAGCAGTACTTC.

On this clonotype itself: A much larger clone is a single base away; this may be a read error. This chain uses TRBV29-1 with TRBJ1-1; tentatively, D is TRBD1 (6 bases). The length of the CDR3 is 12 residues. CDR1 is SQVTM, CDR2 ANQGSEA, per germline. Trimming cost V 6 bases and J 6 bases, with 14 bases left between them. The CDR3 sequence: CSVLRGAAEAFF. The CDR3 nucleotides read TGCAGCGTCCTCAGGGGCGCGGCTGAAGCTTTCTTT.

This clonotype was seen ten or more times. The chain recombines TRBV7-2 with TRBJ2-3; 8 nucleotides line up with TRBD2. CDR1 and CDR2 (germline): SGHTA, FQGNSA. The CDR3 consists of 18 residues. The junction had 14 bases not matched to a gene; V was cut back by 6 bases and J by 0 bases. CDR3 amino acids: CASSYPTVPSGSTDTQYF. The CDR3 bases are TGTGCCAGCAGTTATCCGACCGTGCCTAGCGGGAGCACAGATACGCAGTATTTT.

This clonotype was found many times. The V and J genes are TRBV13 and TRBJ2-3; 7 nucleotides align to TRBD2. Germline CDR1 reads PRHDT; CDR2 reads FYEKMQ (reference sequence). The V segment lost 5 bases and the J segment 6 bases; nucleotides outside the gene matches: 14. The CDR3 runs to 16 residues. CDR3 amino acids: CASSAAASGPLDTQYF. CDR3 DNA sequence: TGTGCCAGCAGCGCCGCGGCTAGCGGCCCACTTGATACGCAGTATTTT.

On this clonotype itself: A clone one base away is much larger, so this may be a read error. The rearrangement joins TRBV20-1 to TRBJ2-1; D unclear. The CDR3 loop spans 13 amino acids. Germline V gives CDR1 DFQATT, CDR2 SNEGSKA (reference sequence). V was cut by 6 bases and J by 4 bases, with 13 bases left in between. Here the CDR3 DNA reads TGCAGTGCCACTCTGGGGTGGTACAATGAGCAGTTCTTC. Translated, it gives CSATLGWYNEQFF.

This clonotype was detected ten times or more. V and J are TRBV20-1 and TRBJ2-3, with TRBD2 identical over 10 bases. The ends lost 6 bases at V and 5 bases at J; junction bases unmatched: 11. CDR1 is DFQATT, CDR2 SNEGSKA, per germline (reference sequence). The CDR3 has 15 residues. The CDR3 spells CSAFTTSGAGDTQYF. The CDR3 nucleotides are TGCAGTGCCTTTACCACTAGCGGGGCTGGAGATACGCAGTATTTT.

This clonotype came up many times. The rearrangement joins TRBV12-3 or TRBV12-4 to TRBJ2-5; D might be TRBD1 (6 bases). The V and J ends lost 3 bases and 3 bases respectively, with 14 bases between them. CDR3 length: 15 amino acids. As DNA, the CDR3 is TGTGCCAGCAGTTTTCGGCGAGGGGGTGAAGAGACCCAGTACTTC. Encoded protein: CASSFRRGGEETQYF.

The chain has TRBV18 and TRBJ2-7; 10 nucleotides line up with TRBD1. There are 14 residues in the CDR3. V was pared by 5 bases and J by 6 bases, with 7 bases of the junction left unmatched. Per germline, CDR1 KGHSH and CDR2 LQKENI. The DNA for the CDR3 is TGTGCCAGCTCAGCAACCGGGACAGGGGTCGAGCAGTACTTC. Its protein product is CASSATGTGVEQYF.

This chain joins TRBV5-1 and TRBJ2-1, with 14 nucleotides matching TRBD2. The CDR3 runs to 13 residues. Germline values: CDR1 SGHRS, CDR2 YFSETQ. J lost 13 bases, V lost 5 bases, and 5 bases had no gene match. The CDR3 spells CASRPGLAGDQFF. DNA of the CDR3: TGCGCCAGCAGGCCGGGACTAGCGGGAGATCAGTTCTTC.

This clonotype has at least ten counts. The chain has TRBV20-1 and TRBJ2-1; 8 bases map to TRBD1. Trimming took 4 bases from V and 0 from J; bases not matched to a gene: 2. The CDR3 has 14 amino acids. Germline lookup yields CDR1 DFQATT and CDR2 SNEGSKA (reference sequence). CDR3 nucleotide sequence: TGCAGTGCTAACAGGGGGAGCTCCTACAATGAGCAGTTCTTC. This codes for CSANRGSSYNEQFF.

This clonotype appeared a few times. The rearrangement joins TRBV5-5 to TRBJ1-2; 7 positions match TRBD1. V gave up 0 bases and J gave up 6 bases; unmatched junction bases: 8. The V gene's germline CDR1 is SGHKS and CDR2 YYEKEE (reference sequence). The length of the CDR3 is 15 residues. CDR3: CASSLDRGLRNGYTF. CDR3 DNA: TGTGCCAGCAGCTTGGACAGGGGATTACGAAATGGCTACACCTTC.

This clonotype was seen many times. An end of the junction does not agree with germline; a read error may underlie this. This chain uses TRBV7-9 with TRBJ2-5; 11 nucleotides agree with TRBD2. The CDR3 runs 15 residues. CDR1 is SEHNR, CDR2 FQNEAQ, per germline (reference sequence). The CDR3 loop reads CASSLAGGPEETQYF. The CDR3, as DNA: TGTGCCAGCAGTTTAGCGGGAGGGCCTGAAGAGACCCAGTACTTC.

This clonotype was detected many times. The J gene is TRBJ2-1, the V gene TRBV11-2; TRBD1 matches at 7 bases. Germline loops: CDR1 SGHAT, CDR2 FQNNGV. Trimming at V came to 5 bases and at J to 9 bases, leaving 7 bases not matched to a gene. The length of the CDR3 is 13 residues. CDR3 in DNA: TGTGCCAGCAGCGTCGACAGGGACGGTGAGCAGTTCTTC. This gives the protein CASSVDRDGEQFF.

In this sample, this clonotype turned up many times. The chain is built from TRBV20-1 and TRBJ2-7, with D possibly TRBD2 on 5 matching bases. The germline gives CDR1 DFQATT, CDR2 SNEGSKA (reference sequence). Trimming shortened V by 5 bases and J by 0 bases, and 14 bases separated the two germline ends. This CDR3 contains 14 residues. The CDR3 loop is CSAYPETTSYEQYF. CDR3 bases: TGCAGTGCTTACCCGGAGACTACCTCCTACGAGCAGTACTTC.